The 2 T cell receptor beta chains below were found in one sample sequenced in a study of identifying expanded T cells in peripheral blood. Clones were read by immunoSEQ multiplex PCR, and TCRdb kept only the in-frame ones, dropping some. The table records tens of thousands of clones, about 80% of them present only once. Specimen: blood. The receptors come from a person aged 18-69 years in good health.

The CDR3 DNA sequence: TGTGCCAGCAGCTCCGCCCCGAGTAATGAAAAACTGTTTTTT. It yields the protein CASSSAPSNEKLFF. The chain couples TRBV5-4 to TRBJ1-4, with no clear D. Deletions cut 3 bases from V and 4 bases from J, with 10 bases between. The CDR3 has 14 residues. Per germline, CDR1 SGHNT and CDR2 YYREEE (reference sequence).

V usage is TRBV30 and J usage is TRBJ1-3; weak D call: TRBD1 (5 bases). Germline CDR1 reads GTSNPN; CDR2 reads SVGIG (reference sequence). The V end lost 4 bases, the J end lost 4 bases, and 14 bases lay between the germline ends. This CDR3 is built from 14 residues. The CDR3 sequence: CAWNGQGAGNTIYF. CDR3 in DNA: TGTGCCTGGAACGGGCAGGGAGCGGGAAACACCATATATTTT.